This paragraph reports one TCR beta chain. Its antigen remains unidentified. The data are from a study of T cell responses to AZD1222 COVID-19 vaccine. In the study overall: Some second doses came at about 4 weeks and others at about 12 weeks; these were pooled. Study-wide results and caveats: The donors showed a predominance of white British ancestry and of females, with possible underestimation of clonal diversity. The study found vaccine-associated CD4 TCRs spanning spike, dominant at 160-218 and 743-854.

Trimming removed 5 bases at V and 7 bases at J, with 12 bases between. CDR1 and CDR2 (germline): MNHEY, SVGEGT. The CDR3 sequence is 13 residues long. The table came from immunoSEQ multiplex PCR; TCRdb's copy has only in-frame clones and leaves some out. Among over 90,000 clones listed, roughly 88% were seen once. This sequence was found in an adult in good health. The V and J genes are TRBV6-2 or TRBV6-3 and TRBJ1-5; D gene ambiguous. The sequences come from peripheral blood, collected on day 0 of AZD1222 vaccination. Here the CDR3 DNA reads TGTGCCAGCAGTAGAACTTCGATCCAGCCCCAGCATTTT. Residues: CASSRTSIQPQHF.